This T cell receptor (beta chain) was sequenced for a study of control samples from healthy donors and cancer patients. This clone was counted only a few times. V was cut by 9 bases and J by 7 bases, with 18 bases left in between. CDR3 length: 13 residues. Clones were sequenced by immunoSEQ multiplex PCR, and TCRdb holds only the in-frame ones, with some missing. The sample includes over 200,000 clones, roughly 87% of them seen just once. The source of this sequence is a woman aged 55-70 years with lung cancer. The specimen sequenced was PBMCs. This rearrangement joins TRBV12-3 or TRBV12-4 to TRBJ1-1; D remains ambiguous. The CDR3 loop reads CASSPDGRLEAFF. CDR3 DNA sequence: TGTGCCAGTTCTCCGGACGGACGACTTGAAGCTTTCTTT.